This T cell receptor (beta chain) was sequenced for a study of siplizumab effects on memory and regulatory T cells. Regarding this clone: Antigen unknown.

V was cut by 6 bases and J by 3 bases, with 18 bases left in between. The CDR3 is made up of 16 amino acids. CDR1 and CDR2 (germline): MNHEY, SMNVEV (reference sequence). The protocol was immunoSEQ multiplex PCR, while the TCRdb copy is restricted to in-frame clones and leaves out a portion. The sample yields tens of thousands of clones, 94% seen once. Whole-study results and caveats: With siplizumab, cumulative frequency of CD4+ memory-derived alloreactive sequences dropped significantly. Sequences below about 10^-5 frequency were poorly captured, limiting mapping of alloreactive clones. Unstimulated naive T cells seemed to show more diversity than memory cells did, and they also seemed to be among the major contributors to the alloresponse. Proliferating siplizumab-culture Treg suppressive function went unconfirmed.

The receptor's source is a human donor in good health. The V call is TRBV27, the J call TRBJ1-5; D is uncertain. Sequenced: non-Treg CD4+ T cells sorted from blood. The CDR3 DNA reads as TGTGCCAGCAGCCGATCAGGCTCCGCGCACAATCAGCCCCAGCATTTT. Protein product: CASSRSGSAHNQPQHF.